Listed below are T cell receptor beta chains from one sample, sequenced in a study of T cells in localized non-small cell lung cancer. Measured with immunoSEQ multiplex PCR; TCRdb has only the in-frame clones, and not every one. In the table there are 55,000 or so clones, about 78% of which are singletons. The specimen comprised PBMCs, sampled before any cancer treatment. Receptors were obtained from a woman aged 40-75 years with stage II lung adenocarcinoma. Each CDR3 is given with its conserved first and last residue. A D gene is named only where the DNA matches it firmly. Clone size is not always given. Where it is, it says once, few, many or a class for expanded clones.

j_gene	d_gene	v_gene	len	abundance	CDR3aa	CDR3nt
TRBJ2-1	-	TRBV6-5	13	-	CASSYSSYNEQFF	TGTGCCAGCAGTTACTCCAGCTACAATGAGCAGTTCTTC
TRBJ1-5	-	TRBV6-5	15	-	CASSLDRWNNQPQHF	TGTGCCAGCAGTCTTGACAGGTGGAACAATCAGCCCCAGCATTTT
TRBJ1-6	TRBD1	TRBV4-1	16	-	CASSLRPGTGDSPLHF	TGCGCCAGCAGCCTTCGCCCCGGGACAGGGGATTCACCCCTCCACTTT
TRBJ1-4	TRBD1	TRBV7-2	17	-	CASSPGQGALRSEKLFF	TGTGCCAGCAGCCCGGGACAGGGGGCCCTCAGGAGTGAAAAACTGTTTTTT
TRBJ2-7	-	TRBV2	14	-	CASSDGGGGYEQYF	TGTGCCAGCAGTGATGGGGGTGGCGGGTACGAGCAGTACTTC
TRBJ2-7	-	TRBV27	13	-	CASGPGVVYEQYF	TGTGCCAGCGGGCCCGGGGTCGTGTACGAGCAGTACTTC
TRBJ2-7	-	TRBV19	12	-	CASSTRDYEQYF	TGTGCCAGTAGTACTAGAGACTACGAGCAGTACTTC
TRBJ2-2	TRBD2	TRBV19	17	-	CASSGLAGGLDSGELFF	TGTGCCAGTAGTGGTTTAGCGGGGGGCCTCGATTCAGGGGAGCTGTTTTTT
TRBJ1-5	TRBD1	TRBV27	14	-	CASSGTGGRQPQHF	TGTGCCAGCAGCGGGACAGGGGGCAGGCAGCCCCAGCATTTT
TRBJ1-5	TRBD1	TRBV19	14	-	CASSIRDSNQPQHF	TGTGCCAGTAGTATACGGGACAGTAATCAGCCCCAGCATTTT
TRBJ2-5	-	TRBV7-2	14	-	CASSSAGLGETQYF	TGTGCCAGCAGCTCAGCCGGCCTTGGGGAGACCCAGTACTTC
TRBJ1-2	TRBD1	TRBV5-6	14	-	CASSLGGQRAGYTF	TGTGCCAGCAGCTTGGGGGGACAGAGGGCAGGCTACACCTTC
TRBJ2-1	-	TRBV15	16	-	CATSRGMSGTYNEQFF	TGTGCCACCAGCAGAGGTATGTCTGGAACCTACAATGAGCAGTTCTTC
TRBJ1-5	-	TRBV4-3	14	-	CASSQDYSYQPQHF	TGCGCCAGCAGCCAAGATTACAGCTATCAGCCCCAGCATTTT
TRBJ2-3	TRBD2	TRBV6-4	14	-	CASSDAGGTDTQYF	TGTGCCAGCAGTGACGCGGGGGGCACAGATACGCAGTATTTT
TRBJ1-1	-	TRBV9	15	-	CASSVVTGVVAEAFF	TGTGCCAGCAGCGTAGTAACGGGTGTGGTAGCTGAAGCTTTCTTT
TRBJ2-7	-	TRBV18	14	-	CASSPLETAYEQYF	TGTGCCAGCTCACCACTGGAGACGGCCTACGAGCAGTACTTC
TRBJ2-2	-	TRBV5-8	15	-	CASSPWSGNTGELFF	TGTGCCAGCAGCCCCTGGAGTGGAAACACCGGGGAGCTGTTTTTT
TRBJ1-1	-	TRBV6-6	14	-	CAGSSPSMNTEAFF	TGTGCCGGCAGTTCTCCTTCTATGAACACTGAAGCTTTCTTT
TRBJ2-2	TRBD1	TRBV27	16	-	CASSPYPGQGAGELFF	TGTGCCAGCAGTCCATATCCGGGACAGGGGGCCGGGGAGCTGTTTTTT
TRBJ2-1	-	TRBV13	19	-	CASSPSLGIQHARNNEQFF	TGTGCCAGCAGCCCGTCGCTAGGGATACAACACGCGAGGAACAATGAGCAGTTCTTC
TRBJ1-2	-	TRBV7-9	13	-	CASSFRDGYGYTF	TGTGCCAGCAGCTTCCGCGACGGATATGGCTACACCTTC
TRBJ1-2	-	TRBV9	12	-	CASSVVGYGYTF	TGTGCCAGCAGCGTAGTAGGCTATGGCTACACCTTC
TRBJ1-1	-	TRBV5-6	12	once	CASSLGLDEAFF	TGTGCCAGCAGCTTGGGACTTGATGAAGCTTTCTTT
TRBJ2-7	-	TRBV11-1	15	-	CASSLDGVLSYEQYF	TGTGCCAGCAGCTTAGACGGGGTTCTGAGTTACGAGCAGTACTTC
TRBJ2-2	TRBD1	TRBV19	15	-	CASSMDTRQGGELFF	TGTGCCAGTAGTATGGACACAAGACAGGGCGGGGAGCTGTTTTTT
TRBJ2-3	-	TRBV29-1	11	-	CSVARSNTQYF	TGCAGCGTTGCCCGATCGAATACGCAGTATTTT
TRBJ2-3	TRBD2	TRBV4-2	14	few	CASSQEMSLAEQYF	TGTGCCAGCAGCCAAGAAATGAGCCTAGCGGAACAGTATTTT
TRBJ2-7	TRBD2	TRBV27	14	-	CASSLVRGETEQYF	TGTGCCAGCAGTTTAGTCCGGGGGGAAACCGAGCAGTACTTC
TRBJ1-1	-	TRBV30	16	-	CAWSAKWAGWDTEAFF	TGTGCCTGGAGTGCGAAGTGGGCTGGGTGGGACACTGAAGCTTTCTTT
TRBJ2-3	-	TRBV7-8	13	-	CASSLAGEDTQYF	TGTGCCAGCAGCTTAGCAGGCGAGGATACGCAGTATTTT
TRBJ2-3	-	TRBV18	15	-	CASSRRDAIPDTQYF	TGTGCCAGCTCGCGCCGGGACGCTATCCCAGATACGCAGTATTTT
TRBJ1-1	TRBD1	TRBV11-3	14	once	CASSLDRMNTEAFF	TGTGCCAGCAGCTTGGACAGGATGAACACTGAAGCTTTCTTT
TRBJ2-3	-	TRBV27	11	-	CASSFINTQYF	TGTGCCAGCAGTTTCATTAACACGCAGTATTTT
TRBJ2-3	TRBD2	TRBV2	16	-	CASSEELTSRTDTQYF	TGTGCCAGCAGTGAAGAGCTGACTAGCCGCACAGATACGCAGTATTTT
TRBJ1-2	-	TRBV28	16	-	CASSLGTRETNYGYTF	TGTGCCAGCAGTTTGGGAACGAGGGAGACTAACTATGGCTACACCTTC
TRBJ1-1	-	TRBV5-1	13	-	CASSLFQDTEAFF	TGCGCCAGCAGCTTGTTTCAGGACACTGAAGCTTTCTTT
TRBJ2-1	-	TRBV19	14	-	CASSMEGANYEQFF	TGTGCCAGTAGTATGGAGGGGGCCAATTATGAGCAGTTCTTC
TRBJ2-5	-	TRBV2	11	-	CASRIQETQYF	TGTGCCAGCAGGATCCAAGAGACCCAGTACTTC
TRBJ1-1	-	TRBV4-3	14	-	CASSQGLQNTEAFF	TGCGCCAGCAGCCAAGGACTGCAAAACACTGAAGCTTTCTTT
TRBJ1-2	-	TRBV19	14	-	CASNGQSDPYGYTF	TGTGCCAGTAACGGACAGTCCGACCCCTATGGCTACACCTTC
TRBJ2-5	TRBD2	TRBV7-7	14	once	CASSLSGAGETQYF	TGTGCTAGCAGCTTAAGCGGGGCGGGAGAGACCCAGTACTTC
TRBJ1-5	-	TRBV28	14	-	CASSSGDGPRPQHF	TGTGCCAGCAGTTCAGGGGACGGCCCAAGGCCCCAGCATTTT
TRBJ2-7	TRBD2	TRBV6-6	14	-	CASSDPGGPYEQYF	TGTGCCAGCAGTGACCCGGGGGGGCCCTACGAGCAGTACTTC
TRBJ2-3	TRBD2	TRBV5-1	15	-	CASSFSGGATDTQYF	TGCGCCAGCAGCTTCAGCGGGGGGGCCACAGATACGCAGTATTTT
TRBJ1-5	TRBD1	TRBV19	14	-	CASATGDANQPQHF	TGTGCCAGTGCGACAGGGGATGCCAATCAGCCCCAGCATTTT
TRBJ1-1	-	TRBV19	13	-	CASRVGMNTEAFF	TGTGCCAGTAGGGTAGGTATGAACACTGAAGCTTTCTTT
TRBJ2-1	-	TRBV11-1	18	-	CASSLAERGPLLYNEQFF	TGTGCCAGCAGCTTAGCGGAAAGAGGCCCGCTCCTCTACAATGAGCAGTTCTTC